This TCR beta chain stems from a study of T cells in Graves' hyperthyroidism and ophthalmopathy. Study-level results: The majority of expanded thyroid clonotypes above 0.001 also appeared in blood.

Looked up from germline, CDR1 is MNHEY and CDR2 is SMNVEV (reference sequence). The CDR3 sequence is 14 residues long. The V end lost 2 bases, the J end lost 3 bases, and 8 bases lay between the germline ends. Researchers took RNA transcripts and amplified the TCR beta CDR3 regions from them. When the TCR CDR3 underwent first-round RT-PCR, the HTBI primer set was used. One entry per CDR3 protein, called by TCRdb with MiXCR from the multiplex PCR reads. The table has 300,000 to 450,000 distinct CDR3 sequences, roughly 17% seen once. This clonotype appeared many times. The target antigen is unknown. The TCR sequence derives from a young woman with Graves' hyperthyroidism that later progressed to Graves' ophthalmopathy. The V call is TRBV27, the J call TRBJ2-1; D might be TRBD2 (6 bases). Source material: blood. The CDR3 DNA is TGTGCCAGCAGTTTACGGGAGAGCTACAATGAGCAGTTCTTC. Translated: CASSLRESYNEQFF.